This is a list of T cell receptor beta chains from one sample in a study of T cell changes during pregnancy in multiple sclerosis. Some clones are missing from TCRdb's copy, which holds only in-frame ones; the method was immunoSEQ multiplex PCR. The data show about 59,000 clones, roughly 93% seen once. This specimen consisted of CD4+ T cells from peripheral blood mononuclear cells, obtained before pregnancy. The origin of the receptors is a female donor with multiple sclerosis, enrolled in a pregnancy study. CDR3s include the opening cysteine and the closing phenylalanine or tryptophan. The D gene is left open where the match is weak. Clone size is stated in some rows and not others, as once, few, many or a class when expanded.

j_gene: TRBJ2-3
d_gene: TRBD2
v_gene: TRBV7-3
abundance: NA
CDR3aa: CASSRGLAGGADTQYF
CDR3nt: TGTGCCAGCAGCAGGGGACTAGCGGGAGGAGCAGATACGCAGTATTTT

j_gene: TRBJ1-2
d_gene: TRBD1
v_gene: TRBV5-6
abundance: NA
CDR3aa: CASAGTGHGYTF
CDR3nt: TGTGCCAGCGCCGGGACAGGGCATGGCTACACCTTC

j_gene: TRBJ1-5
d_gene: NA
v_gene: TRBV27
abundance: NA
CDR3aa: CASSFRGGGQPQHF
CDR3nt: TGTGCCAGCAGTTTTAGGGGCGGCGGTCAGCCCCAGCATTTT

j_gene: TRBJ2-7
d_gene: NA
v_gene: TRBV10-3
abundance: NA
CDR3aa: CAISLRTEPYEQYF
CDR3nt: TGTGCCATCAGCCTCAGAACAGAGCCCTACGAGCAGTACTTC

j_gene: TRBJ1-2
d_gene: TRBD1
v_gene: TRBV9
abundance: NA
CDR3aa: CASSTPGQGGYGYTF
CDR3nt: TGTGCCAGCAGCACTCCGGGACAGGGGGGCTATGGCTACACCTTC

j_gene: TRBJ1-2
d_gene: NA
v_gene: TRBV29-1
abundance: NA
CDR3aa: CSVRGVSTGYTF
CDR3nt: TGCAGCGTCCGGGGTGTGAGTACGGGCTACACCTTC

j_gene: TRBJ2-2
d_gene: NA
v_gene: TRBV5-1
abundance: NA
CDR3aa: CASSLDQVYTGELFF
CDR3nt: TGCGCCAGCAGCTTGGACCAGGTGTACACCGGGGAGCTGTTTTTT

j_gene: TRBJ2-3
d_gene: TRBD2
v_gene: TRBV7-6
abundance: NA
CDR3aa: CASSALTSVRTDTQYF
CDR3nt: TGTGCCAGCAGCGCCTTGACTAGCGTCAGAACAGATACGCAGTATTTT

j_gene: TRBJ2-1
d_gene: NA
v_gene: TRBV6-6
abundance: once
CDR3aa: CASSDRRSNNEQFF
CDR3nt: TGTGCCAGCAGCGATCGGCGGAGCAACAATGAGCAGTTCTTC

j_gene: TRBJ1-2
d_gene: TRBD1
v_gene: TRBV5-4
abundance: NA
CDR3aa: CASSLDPGQLGYGYTF
CDR3nt: TGTGCCAGCAGCTTGGATCCGGGACAGTTGGGCTATGGCTACACCTTC

j_gene: TRBJ2-1
d_gene: TRBD1
v_gene: TRBV18
abundance: NA
CDR3aa: CASSPSPGQAYNEQFF
CDR3nt: TGTGCCAGCTCACCGAGCCCCGGACAGGCCTACAATGAGCAGTTCTTC

j_gene: TRBJ2-1
d_gene: NA
v_gene: TRBV7-9
abundance: NA
CDR3aa: CASSLHAEQFF
CDR3nt: TGTGCCAGCAGCTTACATGCGGAGCAGTTCTTC

j_gene: TRBJ2-1
d_gene: TRBD2
v_gene: TRBV5-4
abundance: NA
CDR3aa: CASSYGAGGINEQFF
CDR3nt: TGTGCCAGCAGCTATGGTGCGGGAGGGATCAATGAGCAGTTCTTC

j_gene: TRBJ2-4
d_gene: NA
v_gene: TRBV11-3
abundance: NA
CDR3aa: CASSPRAENLAKNIQYF
CDR3nt: TGTGCCAGCAGCCCCCGAGCGGAGAATCTAGCCAAAAACATTCAGTACTTC

j_gene: TRBJ1-5
d_gene: TRBD1
v_gene: TRBV19
abundance: NA
CDR3aa: CASRVRQGLDNQPQHF
CDR3nt: TGTGCCAGTAGAGTTCGACAGGGACTAGACAATCAGCCCCAGCATTTT

j_gene: TRBJ2-1
d_gene: NA
v_gene: TRBV27
abundance: NA
CDR3aa: CASSRIFGGVDEQFF
CDR3nt: TGTGCCAGCAGTAGGATATTTGGGGGCGTCGATGAGCAGTTCTTC

j_gene: TRBJ2-2
d_gene: TRBD2
v_gene: TRBV7-2
abundance: NA
CDR3aa: CASSQQAGGNTGELFF
CDR3nt: TGTGCCAGCAGCCAGCAAGCGGGAGGGAACACCGGGGAGCTGTTTTTT

j_gene: TRBJ2-6
d_gene: NA
v_gene: TRBV27
abundance: NA
CDR3aa: CASSLRAGDSGANVLTF
CDR3nt: TGTGCCAGCAGTTTACGAGCGGGCGACTCTGGGGCCAACGTCCTGACTTTC

j_gene: TRBJ1-4
d_gene: NA
v_gene: TRBV28
abundance: NA
CDR3aa: CASSRTVSGEKLFF
CDR3nt: TGTGCCAGCAGCCGGACAGTGTCTGGGGAAAAACTGTTTTTT

j_gene: TRBJ2-2
d_gene: NA
v_gene: TRBV14
abundance: NA
CDR3aa: CASSQDILRTGELFF
CDR3nt: TGTGCCAGCAGCCAAGATATTTTGAGGACCGGGGAGCTGTTTTTT

j_gene: TRBJ2-2
d_gene: TRBD2
v_gene: TRBV10-3
abundance: NA
CDR3aa: CAISDGHSGRTGELFF
CDR3nt: TGTGCCATCAGTGATGGGCACAGCGGGAGAACCGGGGAGCTGTTTTTT

j_gene: TRBJ2-1
d_gene: TRBD2
v_gene: TRBV20-1
abundance: once
CDR3aa: CSAVLARPQFF
CDR3nt: TGCAGTGCTGTACTAGCGAGACCTCAGTTCTTC

j_gene: TRBJ2-5
d_gene: NA
v_gene: TRBV19
abundance: NA
CDR3aa: CASSSVGFQETQYF
CDR3nt: TGTGCCAGTAGTTCGGTCGGTTTCCAAGAGACCCAGTACTTC

j_gene: TRBJ2-1
d_gene: TRBD2
v_gene: TRBV7-9
abundance: NA
CDR3aa: CASSLVLAGPYNEQFF
CDR3nt: TGTGCCAGCAGCTTAGTTCTAGCGGGGCCCTACAATGAGCAGTTCTTC

j_gene: TRBJ2-5
d_gene: NA
v_gene: TRBV5-1
abundance: once
CDR3aa: CASRADGAGQYF
CDR3nt: TGCGCCAGCAGGGCGGACGGCGCGGGCCAGTACTTC

j_gene: TRBJ2-5
d_gene: TRBD1
v_gene: TRBV7-2
abundance: NA
CDR3aa: CASSLGAGGETQYF
CDR3nt: TGTGCCAGCAGCCTTGGTGCAGGGGGAGAGACCCAGTACTTC

j_gene: TRBJ2-5
d_gene: NA
v_gene: TRBV7-2
abundance: NA
CDR3aa: CASSLSRELETQYF
CDR3nt: TGTGCCAGCAGCTTAAGTCGGGAGTTGGAGACCCAGTACTTC